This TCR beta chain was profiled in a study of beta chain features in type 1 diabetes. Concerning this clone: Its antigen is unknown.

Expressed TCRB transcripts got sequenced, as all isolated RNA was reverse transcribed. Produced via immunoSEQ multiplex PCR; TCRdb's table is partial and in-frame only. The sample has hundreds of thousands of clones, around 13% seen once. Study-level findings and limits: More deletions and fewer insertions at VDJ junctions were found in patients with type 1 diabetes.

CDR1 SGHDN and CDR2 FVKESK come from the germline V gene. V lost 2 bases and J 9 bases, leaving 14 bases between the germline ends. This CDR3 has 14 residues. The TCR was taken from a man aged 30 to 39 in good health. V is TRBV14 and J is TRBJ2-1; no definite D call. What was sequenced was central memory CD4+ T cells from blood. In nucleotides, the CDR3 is TGTGCCAGCAGCCAAACACCTCCACGCAGTGAGCAGTTCTTC. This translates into CASSQTPPRSEQFF.